This T cell receptor beta chain appears in the sequencing data of a study of shared clonotypes between healthy human individuals. Study context: Serving as donors were a couple of women and three men, whose ages spanned 18 to 49. The study used three CD4 naive, three CD4 memory, two CD8 naive and one CD8 memory plate per donor.

Sorted-subset replicate PCR reactions contained 150 to 200 ng DNA, corresponding to around 30,000 T cell genomes. How the authors handled the data: Filtering differed, since immunoSEQ gave only junction sequences and no quality scores. This table comes from immunoSEQ multiplex PCR, and its TCRdb copy is limited to in-frame clones, with some not included. V, J and clone size are taken as reported in that table, and D and trimming were inferred from the DNA itself. This sample has about 1.5 million clones, with roughly 95% found just once. CDR1 is GTSNPN, CDR2 SVGIG, per germline (reference sequence). The CDR3 has 14 amino acids. Trimming pared 0 bases from V and 0 bases from J, leaving 9 bases between.

Sequences were obtained from naive CD4+ T cells sorted from blood. Regarding subset: CD45RA+ positively selected. The TCR comes from a man younger than 40 in good health. The V and J genes are TRBV30 and TRBJ2-7; D gene ambiguous. CDR3 sequence reads: CAWSVRVYSYEQYF. In nucleotides, the CDR3 is TGTGCCTGGAGTGTAAGGGTTTACTCCTACGAGCAGTACTTC.